A selection of T cell receptor beta chains follows, all from one sample in a study of blood T cells in healthy people across ages. TCRdb processed the 5' RACE reads anew with MiXCR; each CDR3 protein has one entry. This sample has 650,000 to 950,000 distinct CDR3 sequences, with around 45% found just once. The sequencing sample was made of blood. The receptor source for this set is a man aged 55 to 70 in good health. Each CDR3 is given with its conserved first and last residue. The D gene is left open where the match is weak. Clone size is given for some rows only: seen once, a few or many times, or a class if the clone is expanded.

-	TRBJ2-6	-	TRBV10-3	TGTGCCATCAGTGCCTCTTCGGGACTTGGCTCTGGGGCCAACGTCCTGACTTTC	CAISASSGLGSGANVLTF
-	TRBJ1-2	few	TRBV11-2	TGTGCCAGCAGCTTAGTTAGTCTTTATGGCTACACCTTC	CASSLVSLYGYTF
TRBD2	TRBJ2-1	few	TRBV20-1	TGCAGTGCGGTTACCGGGACTAGCCCCTACAATGAGCAGTTCTTC	CSAVTGTSPYNEQFF
-	TRBJ2-6	-	TRBV10-3	TGTGCCATCAGTGCTCGAGAGACCTTTGGGGCCAACGTCCTGACTTTC	CAISARETFGANVLTF
TRBD1	TRBJ2-5	once	TRBV7-7	TGTGCCAGCAGCCCGACAGGGGATGCGGAGACCCAGTACTTC	CASSPTGDAETQYF
-	TRBJ1-1	-	TRBV4-3	TGCGCCAGCAGCCAAGTGTTAAGGGCCAAGGTGAACACTGAAGCTTTCTTT	CASSQVLRAKVNTEAFF
-	TRBJ1-5	-	TRBV20-1	TGCAGTGCTAGTCCCAGTAGTAACAATCAGCCCCAGCATTTT	CSASPSSNNQPQHF
TRBD2	TRBJ2-3	few	TRBV7-2	TGTGCCAGCAGCTCGCAAAGCGGGACTATCACAGATACGCAGTATTTT	CASSSQSGTITDTQYF
-	TRBJ2-1	-	TRBV7-2	TGTGCCAGCAGCAAAAACTGGGGGGACAATGAGCAGTTCTTC	CASSKNWGDNEQFF
-	TRBJ2-1	-	TRBV25-1	TGTGCCAGCGGCGGCTTGGGGGGAGGTTTCTACAATGAGCAGTTCTTC	CASGGLGGGFYNEQFF
-	TRBJ1-6	-	TRBV13	TGTGCCAGCAGCTTAGGTAGAGGGGTGGGTTCACCCCTCCACTTT	CASSLGRGVGSPLHF
-	TRBJ2-5	-	TRBV29-1	TGCAGCGTTAGCAGGGGTCGGCAAGAGACCCAGTACTTC	CSVSRGRQETQYF
TRBD1	TRBJ2-1	few	TRBV28	TGTGCCAGCAGTGAACTAACGGGACAGGTAAATGAGCAGTTCTTC	CASSELTGQVNEQFF
-	TRBJ1-4	-	TRBV20-1	TGCAGTGCTAGGGCGACAAGTAATGAAAAACTGTTTTTT	CSARATSNEKLFF
-	TRBJ1-1	few	TRBV5-1	TGCGCCAGCAGCTTGGTTCCAGGGCCGAACACTGAAGCTTTCTTT	CASSLVPGPNTEAFF
-	TRBJ2-1	-	TRBV13	TGTGCCAGCAGATACAGGGTCCAAGGGGCCAATGAGCAGTTCTTC	CASRYRVQGANEQFF
-	TRBJ1-2	few	TRBV6-2/TRBV6-3	TGTGCCAGCAGCCGGACATTCTCCAGCTATGGCTACACCTTC	CASSRTFSSYGYTF
-	TRBJ1-5	-	TRBV4-1	TGCGCCAGCAGCCAAGCGGAACAGGGAAGTTTGGGCAATCAGCCCCAGCATTTT	CASSQAEQGSLGNQPQHF
-	TRBJ1-5	-	TRBV20-1	TGCAGTGCTAGAGATGGAGGTCAGCCCCAGCATTTT	CSARDGGQPQHF
-	TRBJ2-5	few	TRBV20-1	TGCAGTGCTAGAGTCCCGGGGAAAGAGACCCAGTACTTC	CSARVPGKETQYF
TRBD1	TRBJ1-4	few	TRBV20-1	TGCAGTGCTAGAGGACAGGGGATCGGAAAACTGTTTTTT	CSARGQGIGKLFF
-	TRBJ2-1	-	TRBV2	TGTGCCAGCAAAGCGGAATCCTACAATGAGCAGTTCTTC	CASKAESYNEQFF
-	TRBJ2-7	-	TRBV11-2	TGTGCCAGCAGCTTATCCCGTAGGACAGATTTGAGTTACGAGCAGTACTTC	CASSLSRRTDLSYEQYF
-	TRBJ1-1	few	TRBV20-1	TGCAGTGCAACCGGGACGAACACTGAAGCTTTCTTT	CSATGTNTEAFF
-	TRBJ2-5	-	TRBV7-2	TGTGCCAGCAGGCAGGAGGCTAGGGCTGAGCAGTACTTC	CASRQEARAEQYF
-	TRBJ1-1	-	TRBV28	TGTGCCAGCAGTACGATTCCGGGGCCCAGAGCTTTCTTT	CASSTIPGPRAFF
-	TRBJ2-6	-	TRBV5-1	TGCGCCAGCAGCTTCGCGGATGGTGGGGCCAACGTCCTGACTTTC	CASSFADGGANVLTF
-	TRBJ1-1	-	TRBV5-1	TGCGCCAGCAGCTTGGATCCTCAGGGTTCTGAAGCTTTCTTT	CASSLDPQGSEAFF
TRBD2	TRBJ2-1	-	TRBV7-2	TGTGCCAGCAGCTTGGGCGGGGGGGCGACTTATGAGCAGTTCTTC	CASSLGGGATYEQFF
-	TRBJ2-7	-	TRBV28	TGTGCCAGCAGATCCAGGGAGTCCCCCTACGAGCAGTACTTC	CASRSRESPYEQYF
TRBD2	TRBJ2-7	-	TRBV5-1	TGCGCCAGCAGCTTGAAGCGGGGAACCTACGAGCAGTACTTC	CASSLKRGTYEQYF
-	TRBJ2-1	few	TRBV4-3	TGCGCCAGCAGCCAAGATAAAACAGGGTTTTATGAGCAGTTCTTC	CASSQDKTGFYEQFF
-	TRBJ2-6	-	TRBV19	TGTGCCAGTAGCCCTATCAGGGGCAGGGGGGCCAACGTCCTGACTTTC	CASSPIRGRGANVLTF
TRBD1	TRBJ1-1	-	TRBV3-1	TGTGCCAGCAGCCCCGGACAGGGGTGGGCTTTCTTT	CASSPGQGWAFF
-	TRBJ2-7	few	TRBV3-1	TGTGCCAGCAGCTCGGCAGAGGGACTCGAGCAGTACTTC	CASSSAEGLEQYF
-	TRBJ2-3	-	TRBV15	TGTACCACCAGCAGAGCCCCCGCAGATACGCAGTATTTT	CTTSRAPADTQYF
TRBD1	TRBJ2-7	-	TRBV7-9	TGTGCCAGCAGCTCGACAGGGGGTGCCGACGAGCAGTACTTC	CASSSTGGADEQYF
-	TRBJ2-1	-	TRBV2	TGTGCCAGCAGGAGGGGATTGGAGCAGTTCTTC	CASRRGLEQFF
-	TRBJ2-1	-	TRBV5-6	TGTGCCAGCAGCTTGATCCAGGGGGGAAACAATGAGCAGTTCTTC	CASSLIQGGNNEQFF
-	TRBJ1-4	-	TRBV25-1	TGTGCCAGCAGTACAACCGGGGAAAAACTGTTTTTT	CASSTTGEKLFF
TRBD1	TRBJ1-4	-	TRBV6-5	TGTGCCAGCAGCCAGCACCGGGACAGGCTTAATGAAAAACTGTTTTTT	CASSQHRDRLNEKLFF
-	TRBJ2-3	-	TRBV20-1	TGCAGTGCTAGTTTTGCAGTTAAAAGCATAGATACGCAGTATTTT	CSASFAVKSIDTQYF
-	TRBJ2-4	-	TRBV9	TGTGCCAGCAGCGCAGGGGCGGCCAAAAACATTCAGTACTTC	CASSAGAAKNIQYF
-	TRBJ2-7	-	TRBV4-1	TGCGCCAGCAGCCAAGATGGCCCCCCGGTTGCTCATGGCTCCTACGAGCAGTACTTC	CASSQDGPPVAHGSYEQYF
TRBD1	TRBJ2-7	few	TRBV9	TGTGCCAGCAGCGTAGGAATAGGGGGCGGTTACGAGCAGTACTTC	CASSVGIGGGYEQYF
TRBD2	TRBJ2-1	few	TRBV5-6	TGTGCCAGCAGCTTCGGAACTAGCGGGGGGGCCGAGCAGTTCTTC	CASSFGTSGGAEQFF
-	TRBJ1-1	-	TRBV12-3/TRBV12-4	TGTGCCAGCAGGAACGGGGCAGTTTATACTGAAGCTTTCTTT	CASRNGAVYTEAFF
-	TRBJ1-5	few	TRBV20-1	TGCAGTGCTAGAGAAAGGGGACGGAGTCAGCCCCAGCATTTT	CSARERGRSQPQHF
TRBD1	TRBJ2-2	-	TRBV9	TGTGCCAGCAGCGTTGAAGGGGGCTTCACCGGGGAGCTGTTTTTT	CASSVEGGFTGELFF
-	TRBJ1-1	-	TRBV20-1	TGCAGTGCTAAAGCCCCCCTATCATCCTCGAGGACTGAAGCTTTCTTT	CSAKAPLSSSRTEAFF
TRBD1	TRBJ2-1	-	TRBV6-2/TRBV6-3	TGTGCCAGCAGCACAAGGGGACAGGGTGGACGGGATGAGCAGTTCTTC	CASSTRGQGGRDEQFF
-	TRBJ2-3	-	TRBV6-2/TRBV6-3	TGTGCCAGCAGTAGGACTAACACAGATACGCAGTATTTT	CASSRTNTDTQYF
-	TRBJ2-5	-	TRBV7-2	TGTGCCAGCAGACCAGGAGAGGGGACCCAGTACTTC	CASRPGEGTQYF
-	TRBJ1-4	-	TRBV27	TGTGCCAGCAGTGCCCTCGGGGGGCGGGCTAATGAAAAACTGTTTTTT	CASSALGGRANEKLFF
TRBD2	TRBJ2-1	few	TRBV12-3/TRBV12-4	TGTGCCAGCAGCTGGACTAGCTGGGATTTAAATGAGCAGTTCTTC	CASSWTSWDLNEQFF